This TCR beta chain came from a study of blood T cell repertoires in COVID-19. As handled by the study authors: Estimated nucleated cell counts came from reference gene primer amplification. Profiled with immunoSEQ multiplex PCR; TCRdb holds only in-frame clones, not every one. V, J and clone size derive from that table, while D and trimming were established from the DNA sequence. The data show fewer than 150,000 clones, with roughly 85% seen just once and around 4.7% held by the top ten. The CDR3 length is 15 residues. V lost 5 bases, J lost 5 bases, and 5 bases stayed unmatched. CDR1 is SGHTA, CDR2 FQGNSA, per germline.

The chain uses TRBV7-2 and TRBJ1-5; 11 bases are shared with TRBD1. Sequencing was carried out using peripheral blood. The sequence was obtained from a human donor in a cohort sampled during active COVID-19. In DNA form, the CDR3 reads TGTGCCAGCAGCCAAGGACAGGGGGCTTATCAGCCCCAGCATTTT. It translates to CASSQGQGAYQPQHF. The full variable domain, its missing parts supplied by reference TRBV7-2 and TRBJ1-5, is GAGVSQSPSNKVTEKGKDVELRCDPISGHTALYWYRQSLGQGLEFLIYFQGNSAPDKSGLPSDRFSAERTGGSVSTLTIQRTQQEDSAVYLCASSQGQGAYQPQHFGDGTRLSIL.